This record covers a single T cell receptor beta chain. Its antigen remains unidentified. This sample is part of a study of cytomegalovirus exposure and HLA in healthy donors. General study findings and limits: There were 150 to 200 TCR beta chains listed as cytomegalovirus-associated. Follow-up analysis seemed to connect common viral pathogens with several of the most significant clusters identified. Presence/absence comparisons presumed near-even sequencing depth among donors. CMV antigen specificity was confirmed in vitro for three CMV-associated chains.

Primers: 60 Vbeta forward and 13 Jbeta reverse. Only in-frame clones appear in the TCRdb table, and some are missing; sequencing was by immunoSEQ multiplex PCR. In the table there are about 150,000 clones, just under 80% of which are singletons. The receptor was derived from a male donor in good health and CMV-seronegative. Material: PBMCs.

CDR3 DNA: TGTGCCAGCAGGACGACAGGGACTTCCAATGAGCAGTTCTTC. Translating gives CASRTTGTSNEQFF. The V gene is TRBV5-5, the J gene TRBJ2-1; a possible D gene is TRBD1 (7 bases). With 5 bases removed from V and 6 bases from J, the gap between germline ends came to 15 bases. This CDR3 has 14 amino acids. The germline V gene has CDR1 SGHKS and CDR2 YYEKEE (reference sequence).